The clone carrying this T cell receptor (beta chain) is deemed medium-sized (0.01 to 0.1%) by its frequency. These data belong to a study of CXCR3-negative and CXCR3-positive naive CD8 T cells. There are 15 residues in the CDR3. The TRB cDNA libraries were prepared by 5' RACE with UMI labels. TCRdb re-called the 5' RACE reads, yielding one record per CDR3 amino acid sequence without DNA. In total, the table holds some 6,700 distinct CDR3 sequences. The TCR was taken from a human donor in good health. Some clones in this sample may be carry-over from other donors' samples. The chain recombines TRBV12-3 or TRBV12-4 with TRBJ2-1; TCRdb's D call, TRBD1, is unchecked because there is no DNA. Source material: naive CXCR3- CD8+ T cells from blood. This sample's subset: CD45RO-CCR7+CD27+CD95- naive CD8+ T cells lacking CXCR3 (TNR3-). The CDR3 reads CASSFLGGSYNEQFF.